This entry features one TCR beta chain sequence. These data come from a study of shared clonotypes between healthy human individuals. At the level of the study: Three plates were used per donor for CD4 naive, three for CD4 memory, two for CD8 naive and one for CD8 memory.

V lost 2 bases, J lost 1 base, and 6 bases stayed unmatched. This CDR3 has 16 residues. Germline CDR1 reads SGDLS; CDR2 reads YYNGEE. The data were produced by immunoSEQ multiplex PCR, yet TCRdb's version contains in-frame clones alone and is incomplete. The data contain over a million clones, 60% to 80% of them seen just once; the ten biggest clones take up roughly 1.5%. This chain uses TRBV9 with TRBJ1-1; 9 bases align to TRBD1. Sequenced input: memory CD4+ T cells sorted from blood. Stated subset: CD45RA-negative fraction. The sequence was collected from a man between 18 and 35 years old in good health. The CDR3 nucleotides are TGTGCCAGCAGCGTTTCCCCGGGACAGGGGAACACTGAAGCTTTCTTT. Its protein product is CASSVSPGQGNTEAFF.